This entry lists 8 T cell receptor beta chains sequenced from one sample in a study of T cell repertoires in cytomegalovirus infection. MiXCR was run by TCRdb on the reads, yielding one entry per CDR3 protein. The repertoire holds under 850,000 distinct CDR3 sequences, around 31% seen once, with 18% in the top ten. Their target antigens are unknown. The source material was cultured PBMCs, sampled from culture after CMV antigen stimulation. These receptor sequences come from a human donor in good health (CMV status not recorded). Some clones in this sample may be carry-over from other donors' samples.

The chain has TRBV12-3 or TRBV12-4 and TRBJ1-5; TRBD1 matches at 7 bases. The CDR3 totals 14 residues. J lost 3 bases, V lost 6 bases, and 5 bases had no gene match. The CDR3 DNA is TGTGCCAGCAGCCGGACAGGCATCAATCAGCCCCAGCATTTT. Residues: CASSRTGINQPQHF.

This chain connects TRBV7-2 to TRBJ2-3; D gene ambiguous. CDR1 SGHTA and CDR2 FQGNSA come from the germline V gene. The CDR3 totals 12 residues. The V end was cut by 5 bases, the J end by 8 bases, with 11 bases between. CDR3 amino acids: CASSPFFGTQYF. CDR3 bases: TGTGCCAGCAGCCCCTTCTTCGGTACGCAGTATTTT.

This chain uses TRBV27 with TRBJ2-7, with 7 bases identical to TRBD2. The CDR3 covers 13 residues. Germline V CDR1 and CDR2: MNHEY, SMNVEV (reference sequence). The trim removed 6 bases at V and 6 bases at J, leaving 8 bases unmatched. The CDR3 DNA is TGTGCCAGCAGCACAGCCTCTAGCGGCGAGCAGTACTTC. It translates to CASSTASSGEQYF.

The chain links TRBV4-1 to TRBJ2-4; 7 bases line up with TRBD2. V gave up 3 bases and J gave up 6 bases; unmatched junction bases: 11. The CDR3 contains 16 residues. Germline loops: CDR1 MGHRA, CDR2 YSYEKL. CDR3 amino acids: CASSQPRGRAGNIQYF. CDR3 nucleotide sequence: TGCGCCAGCAGCCAGCCCCGGGGGAGGGCTGGAAACATTCAGTACTTC.

This clonotype was picked up a small number of times. The chain has TRBV7-6 and TRBJ2-7; 12 bases map to TRBD2. J lost 5 bases, V lost 5 bases, and 10 bases had no gene match. The CDR3 contains 16 residues. Germline CDR1 and CDR2: SGHVS and FNYEAQ. The CDR3: CASSTSTSGRDNEQYF. In DNA form, the CDR3 reads TGTGCCAGCAGCACCTCGACTAGCGGGAGAGATAACGAGCAGTACTTC.

V is TRBV7-9 and J is TRBJ2-1; 13 bases align to TRBD2. CDR1 and CDR2 from the germline V gene are SEHNR and FQNEAQ (reference sequence). After removal of 3 bases from V and 9 bases from J, the junction contained 11 bases not matched to a gene. The CDR3 is 17 amino acids. CDR3 nucleotides: TGTGCCAGCAGCTTGCAAGGACTAGCGGGAGTCTCGAGTGAGCAGTTCTTC. Translating it yields CASSLQGLAGVSSEQFF.

The rearrangement links TRBV20-1 to TRBJ1-1, with TRBD1 identical over 7 bases. The trim removed 1 base at V and 4 bases at J, leaving 6 bases unmatched. The germline V gene encodes CDR1 DFQATT and CDR2 SNEGSKA (reference sequence). The CDR3 covers 14 residues. The CDR3 sequence is CSARVPTGSTEAFF. For the CDR3, the DNA is TGCAGTGCTAGAGTCCCGACAGGGAGCACTGAAGCTTTCTTT.

This clonotype came up a few times. The J gene is TRBJ1-3, the V gene TRBV12-3 or TRBV12-4, with 11 bases that match TRBD1. CDR3 length equals 14 residues. V shed 5 bases, J shed 10 bases, and the junction held 7 bases outside the gene matches. In nucleotides, the CDR3 is TGTGCCAGCAGTCTAGGACAGGGGGCGGAGACCATATATTTT. Translation gives CASSLGQGAETIYF.